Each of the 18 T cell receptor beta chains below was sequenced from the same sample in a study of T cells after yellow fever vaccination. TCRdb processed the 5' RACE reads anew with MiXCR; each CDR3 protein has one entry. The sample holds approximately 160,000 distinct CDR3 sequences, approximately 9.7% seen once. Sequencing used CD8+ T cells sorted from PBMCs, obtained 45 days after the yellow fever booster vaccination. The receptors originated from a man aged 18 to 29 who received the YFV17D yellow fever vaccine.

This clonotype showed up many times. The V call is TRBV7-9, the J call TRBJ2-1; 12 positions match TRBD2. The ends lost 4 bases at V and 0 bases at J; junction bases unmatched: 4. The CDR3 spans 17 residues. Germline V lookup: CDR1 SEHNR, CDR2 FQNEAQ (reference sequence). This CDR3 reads CASSSGLAGLSYNEQFF. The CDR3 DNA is TGTGCCAGCAGCTCCGGACTAGCGGGGCTCTCCTACAATGAGCAGTTCTTC. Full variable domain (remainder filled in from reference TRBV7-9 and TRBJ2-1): DTGVSQNPRHKITKRGQNVTFRCDPISEHNRLYWYRQTLGQGPEFLTYFQNEAQLEKSRLLSDRFSAERPKGSFSTLEIQRTEQGDSAMYLCASSSGLAGLSYNEQFFGPGTRLTVL.

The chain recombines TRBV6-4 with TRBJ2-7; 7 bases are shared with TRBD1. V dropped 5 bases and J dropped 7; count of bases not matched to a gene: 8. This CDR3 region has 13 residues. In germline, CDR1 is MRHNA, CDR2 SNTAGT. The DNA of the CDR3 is TGTGCCAGCAGTACAGGGGTCAGGGGAGAGCAGTACGTC. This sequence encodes CASSTGVRGEQYV.

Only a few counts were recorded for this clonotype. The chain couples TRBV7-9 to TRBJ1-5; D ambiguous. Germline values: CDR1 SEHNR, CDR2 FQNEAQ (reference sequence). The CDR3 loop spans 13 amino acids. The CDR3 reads CLRVYAANQPQHF. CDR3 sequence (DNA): TGTTTACGGGTCTACGCTGCTAATCAGCCCCAGCATTTT.

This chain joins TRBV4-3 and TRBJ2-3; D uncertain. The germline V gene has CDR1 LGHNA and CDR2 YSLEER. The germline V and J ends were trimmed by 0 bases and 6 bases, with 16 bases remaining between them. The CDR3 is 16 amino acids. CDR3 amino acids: CASSQDSAVEGDTQYF. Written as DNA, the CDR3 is TGCGCCAGCAGCCAAGATTCGGCGGTAGAAGGGGATACGCAGTATTTT.

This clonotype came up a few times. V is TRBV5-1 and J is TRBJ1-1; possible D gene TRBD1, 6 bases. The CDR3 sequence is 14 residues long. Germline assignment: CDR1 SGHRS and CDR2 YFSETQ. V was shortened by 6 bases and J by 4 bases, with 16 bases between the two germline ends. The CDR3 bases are TGCGCCAGCAACCACAGGGATCTAGGCACTGAAGCTTTCTTT. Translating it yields CASNHRDLGTEAFF.

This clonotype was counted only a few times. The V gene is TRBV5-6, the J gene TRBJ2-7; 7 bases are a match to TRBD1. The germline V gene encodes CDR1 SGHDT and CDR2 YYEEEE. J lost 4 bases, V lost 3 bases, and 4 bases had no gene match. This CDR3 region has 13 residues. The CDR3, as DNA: TGTGCCAGCAGCTACGACAGGGTTTACGAGCAGTACTTC. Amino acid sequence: CASSYDRVYEQYF.

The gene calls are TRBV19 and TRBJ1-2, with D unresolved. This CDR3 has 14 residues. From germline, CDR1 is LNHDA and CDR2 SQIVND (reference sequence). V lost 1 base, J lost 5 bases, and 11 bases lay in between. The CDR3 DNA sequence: TGTGCCAGTAGTATAGTGGGCAGCGGATATGGCTACACCTTC. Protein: CASSIVGSGYGYTF.

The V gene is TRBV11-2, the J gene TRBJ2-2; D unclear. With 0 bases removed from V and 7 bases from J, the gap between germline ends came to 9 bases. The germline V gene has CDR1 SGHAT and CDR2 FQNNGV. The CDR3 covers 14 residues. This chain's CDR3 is CASSLEAVGGELFF. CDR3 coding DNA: TGTGCCAGCAGCTTAGAGGCGGTGGGCGGGGAGCTGTTTTTT.

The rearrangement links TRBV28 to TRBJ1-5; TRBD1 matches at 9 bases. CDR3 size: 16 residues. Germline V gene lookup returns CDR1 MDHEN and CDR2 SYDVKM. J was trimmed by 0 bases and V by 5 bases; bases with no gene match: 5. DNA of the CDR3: TGTGCCAGCAGTACGGGACAGGGTAATAGCAATCAGCCCCAGCATTTT. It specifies CASSTGQGNSNQPQHF.

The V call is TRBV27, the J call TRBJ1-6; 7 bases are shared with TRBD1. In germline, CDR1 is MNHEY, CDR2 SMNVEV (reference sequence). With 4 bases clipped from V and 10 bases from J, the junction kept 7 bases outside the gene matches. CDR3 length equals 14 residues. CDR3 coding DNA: TGTGCCAGCAGTTCTCCAGGGGGTGGATCACCCCTCCACTTT. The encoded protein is CASSSPGGGSPLHF.

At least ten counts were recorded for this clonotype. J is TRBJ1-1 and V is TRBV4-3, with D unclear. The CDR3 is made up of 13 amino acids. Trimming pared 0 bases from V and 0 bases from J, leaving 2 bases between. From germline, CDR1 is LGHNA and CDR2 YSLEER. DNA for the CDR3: TGCGCCAGCAGCCAAGATCTGAACACTGAAGCTTTCTTT. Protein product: CASSQDLNTEAFF.

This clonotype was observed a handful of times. Here the CDR3 DNA reads TGTGCCAGCAGCTTAAATAACCTGGCCAATGAGCAGTTCTTC. Protein: CASSLNNLANEQFF. The chain is built from TRBV7-3 and TRBJ2-1; D ambiguous. The CDR3 runs to 14 residues. Germline assignment: CDR1 SGHTA and CDR2 FQGTGA. V lost 1 base, J lost 6 bases, and 10 bases lay in between.

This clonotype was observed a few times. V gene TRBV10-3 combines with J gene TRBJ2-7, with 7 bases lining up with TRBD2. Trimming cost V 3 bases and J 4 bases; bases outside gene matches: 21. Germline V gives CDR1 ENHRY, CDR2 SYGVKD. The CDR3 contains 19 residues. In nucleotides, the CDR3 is TGTGCCATCAGTGATCCATCCGGGCGGGGGTCGGGCAAACTATACGAGCAGTACTTC. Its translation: CAISDPSGRGSGKLYEQYF.

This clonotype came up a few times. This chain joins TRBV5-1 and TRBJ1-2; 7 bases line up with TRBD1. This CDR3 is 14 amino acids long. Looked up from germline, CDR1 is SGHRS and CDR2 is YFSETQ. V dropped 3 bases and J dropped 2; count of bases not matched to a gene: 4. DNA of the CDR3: TGCGCCAGCAGCTCTGACAGGGAGAACTATGGCTACACCTTC. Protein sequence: CASSSDRENYGYTF.

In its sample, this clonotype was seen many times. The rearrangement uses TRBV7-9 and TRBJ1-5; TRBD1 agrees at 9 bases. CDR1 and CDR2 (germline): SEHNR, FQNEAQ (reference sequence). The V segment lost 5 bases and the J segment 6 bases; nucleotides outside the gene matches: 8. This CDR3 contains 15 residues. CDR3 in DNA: TGTGCCAGCAGCAGCACAGGGGGCGTGGGTCAGCCCCAGCATTTT. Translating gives CASSSTGGVGQPQHF.

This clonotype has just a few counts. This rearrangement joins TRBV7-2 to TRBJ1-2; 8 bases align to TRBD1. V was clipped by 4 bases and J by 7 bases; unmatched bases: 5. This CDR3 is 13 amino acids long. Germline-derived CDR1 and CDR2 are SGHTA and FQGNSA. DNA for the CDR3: TGTGCCAGCAGCTACGGACAGGGTGCTGGCTACACCTTC. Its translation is CASSYGQGAGYTF.

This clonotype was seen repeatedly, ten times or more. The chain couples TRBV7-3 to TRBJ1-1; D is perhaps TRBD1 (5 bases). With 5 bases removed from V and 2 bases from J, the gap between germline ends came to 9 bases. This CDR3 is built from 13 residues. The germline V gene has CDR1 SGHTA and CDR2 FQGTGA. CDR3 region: CASSPQGNTEAFF. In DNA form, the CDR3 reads TGTGCCAGCAGCCCTCAGGGAAACACTGAAGCTTTCTTT. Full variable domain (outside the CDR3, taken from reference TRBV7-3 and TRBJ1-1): GAGVSQTPSNKVTEKGKYVELRCDPISGHTALYWYRQSLGQGPEFLIYFQGTGAADDSGLPNDRFFAVRPEGSVSTLKIQRTERGDSAVYLCASSPQGNTEAFFGQGTRLTVV.

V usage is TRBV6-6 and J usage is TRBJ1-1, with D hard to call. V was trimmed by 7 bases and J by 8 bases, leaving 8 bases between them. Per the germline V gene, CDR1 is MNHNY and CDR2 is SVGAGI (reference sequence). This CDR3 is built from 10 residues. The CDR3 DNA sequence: TGTGCCAGCACTGCGGGGGAAGCTTTCTTT. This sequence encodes CASTAGEAFF.